What follows are 11 T cell receptor beta chains derived from one specimen sequenced in a study. TCRdb redid the calling of the 5' RACE reads with MiXCR, one entry per CDR3 protein. This table holds 40,000 to 65,000 distinct CDR3 sequences, roughly 22% found once. The sequenced sample was tumor-infiltrating naive CD4+ T cells sorted from the breast tumor. The subset here: naive CD4+ T cells, CD4+CD45RA+CD25-. Receptor source: a female donor with breast cancer.

This clonotype was seen a handful of times. V and J are TRBV7-8 and TRBJ1-5; D gene ambiguous. The CDR3 contains 16 residues. V was clipped by 5 bases and J by 4 bases, with 18 bases between them. Germline values: CDR1 SGHVS, CDR2 FQNEAQ. The CDR3 spells CASSPWTLHPNQPQHF. The DNA for the CDR3 is TGTGCCAGCAGCCCCTGGACCCTCCATCCTAATCAGCCCCAGCATTTT.

The genes are TRBV24-1 and TRBJ2-1, with 7 nucleotides matching TRBD2. The length of the CDR3 is 14 residues. Germline CDR1 reads KGHDR; CDR2 reads SFDVKD. V shed 5 bases and J 6 bases; nucleotides not matched to a gene: 6. The CDR3: CATSGHLAANEQFF. In DNA, the CDR3 is TGTGCCACCAGTGGGCATCTAGCGGCCAATGAGCAGTTCTTC.

This clonotype was seen a handful of times. The chain joins TRBV20-1 to TRBJ1-5, with unresolved D. The CDR3 has 13 amino acids. V lost 5 bases, J lost 0 bases, and 8 bases lay in between. Germline V gives CDR1 DFQATT, CDR2 SNEGSKA (reference sequence). CDR3 sequence reads: CSADEGSNQPQHF. The CDR3, as DNA: TGCAGTGCTGATGAAGGTAGCAATCAGCCCCAGCATTTT.

As regards this clonotype: A much larger clone is a single base away; this may be a read error. This chain connects TRBV5-1 to TRBJ2-1; TRBD1 might be the D (7 bases). This CDR3 region has 15 residues. Between the trimmed V and J ends, which lost 4 bases and 7 bases, there was a span of 18 bases. Germline loops: CDR1 SGHRS, CDR2 YFSETQ. CDR3 loop: CASSGMVRGRNEQFF. The CDR3 DNA reads as TGCGCCAGCAGCGGGATGGTCAGGGGGAGGAATGAGCAGTTCTTC.

The chain carries TRBV29-1 and TRBJ1-5, with TRBD1 matching 12 bases. With V trimmed by 4 bases and J by 4 bases, 2 bases remained unmatched. Germline CDR1 and CDR2: SQVTM and ANQGSEA. The length of the CDR3 is 14 residues. CDR3 amino acids: CSVGDRGRNQPQHF. CDR3 DNA: TGCAGCGTTGGGGACAGGGGGCGTAATCAGCCCCAGCATTTT.

Ten or more counts support this clonotype. The chain recombines TRBV5-1 with TRBJ2-7; no definite D call. V was cut by 0 bases and J by 7 bases, with 14 bases left in between. CDR1 and CDR2 (germline): SGHRS, YFSETQ. The CDR3 sequence is 14 residues long. The CDR3 sequence is CASSLGEPPREQYF. The CDR3 DNA sequence: TGCGCCAGCAGCTTGGGGGAACCCCCACGGGAGCAGTACTTC.

This clonotype was detected once. This chain connects TRBV6-2 or TRBV6-3 to TRBJ2-7, with D possibly called TRBD1 or TRBD2 (7 bases each). The CDR3 has 16 amino acids. The germline V and J ends were trimmed by 4 bases and 2 bases, with 18 bases remaining between them. Germline CDR1 MNHEY, CDR2 SVGEGT. CDR3 sequence reads: CASSSPRQGGAYEQYF. The DNA of the CDR3 is TGTGCCAGCAGTTCCCCCCGACAGGGAGGGGCCTACGAGCAGTACTTC.

The CDR3 sequence: CASRVSGGGSGANVLTF. The CDR3 DNA sequence: TGTGCCTCCCGGGTGAGCGGGGGGGGCTCTGGGGCCAACGTCCTGACTTTC. The chain has TRBV6-5 and TRBJ2-6; 10 nucleotides agree with TRBD2. Germline V CDR1 and CDR2: MNHEY, SVGAGI. This CDR3 comprises 17 residues. The V segment lost 11 bases and the J segment 0 bases; nucleotides outside the gene matches: 10.

The chain uses TRBV27 and TRBJ2-7, with D perhaps assigned TRBD1 or TRBD2 (5 bases each). This CDR3 is 14 amino acids long. Trimming cost V 7 bases and J 4 bases, with 17 bases left between them. Germline V lookup: CDR1 MNHEY, CDR2 SMNVEV (reference sequence). CDR3: CASKVGGMIYEQYF. In DNA form, the CDR3 reads TGTGCCAGCAAGGTTGGGGGAATGATATACGAGCAGTACTTC.

J is TRBJ2-3 and V is TRBV11-2, with 7 bases matching TRBD2. Per germline, CDR1 SGHAT and CDR2 FQNNGV. V lost 6 bases to trimming and J lost 4 bases; unmatched junction nucleotides: 4. The CDR3 is 13 residues long. CDR3 DNA sequence: TGTGCCAGCAGGACTAGCCTCGCAGATACGCAGTATTTT. Encoded protein: CASRTSLADTQYF.

Only a few counts were recorded for this clonotype. The CDR3 loop is CASSLGGTSGPEWREQYF. CDR3 coding DNA: TGTGCCAGCAGCTTGGGGGGGACTAGCGGCCCCGAGTGGCGGGAGCAGTACTTC. V and J are TRBV7-2 and TRBJ2-7; 11 bases fit TRBD2. This CDR3 comprises 18 residues. Germline loops: CDR1 SGHTA, CDR2 FQGNSA. V shed 3 bases and J 7 bases; nucleotides not matched to a gene: 17. Full variable domain (remainder filled in from reference TRBV7-2 and TRBJ2-7): GAGVSQSPSNKVTEKGKDVELRCDPISGHTALYWYRQSLGQGLEFLIYFQGNSAPDKSGLPSDRFSAERTGGSVSTLTIQRTQQEDSAVYLCASSLGGTSGPEWREQYFGPGTRLTVT.